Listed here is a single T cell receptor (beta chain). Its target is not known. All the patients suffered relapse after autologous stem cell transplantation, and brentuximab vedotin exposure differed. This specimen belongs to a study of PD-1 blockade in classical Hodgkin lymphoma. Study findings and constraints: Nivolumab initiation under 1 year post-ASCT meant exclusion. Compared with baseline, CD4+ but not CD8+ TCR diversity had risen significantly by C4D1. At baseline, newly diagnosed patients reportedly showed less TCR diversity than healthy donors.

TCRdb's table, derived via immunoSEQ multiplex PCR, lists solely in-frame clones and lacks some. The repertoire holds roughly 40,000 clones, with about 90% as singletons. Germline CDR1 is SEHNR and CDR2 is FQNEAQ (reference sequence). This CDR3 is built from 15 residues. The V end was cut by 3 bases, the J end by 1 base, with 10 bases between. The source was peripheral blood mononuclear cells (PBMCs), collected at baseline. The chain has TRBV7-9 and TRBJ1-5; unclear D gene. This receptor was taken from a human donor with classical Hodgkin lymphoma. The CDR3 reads CASSFDQGSNQPQHF. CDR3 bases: TGTGCCAGCAGCTTTGATCAAGGAAGCAATCAGCCCCAGCATTTT. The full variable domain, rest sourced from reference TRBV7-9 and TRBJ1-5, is DTGVSQNPRHKITKRGQNVTFRCDPISEHNRLYWYRQTLGQGPEFLTYFQNEAQLEKSRLLSDRFSAERPKGSFSTLEIQRTEQGDSAMYLCASSFDQGSNQPQHFGDGTRLSIL.